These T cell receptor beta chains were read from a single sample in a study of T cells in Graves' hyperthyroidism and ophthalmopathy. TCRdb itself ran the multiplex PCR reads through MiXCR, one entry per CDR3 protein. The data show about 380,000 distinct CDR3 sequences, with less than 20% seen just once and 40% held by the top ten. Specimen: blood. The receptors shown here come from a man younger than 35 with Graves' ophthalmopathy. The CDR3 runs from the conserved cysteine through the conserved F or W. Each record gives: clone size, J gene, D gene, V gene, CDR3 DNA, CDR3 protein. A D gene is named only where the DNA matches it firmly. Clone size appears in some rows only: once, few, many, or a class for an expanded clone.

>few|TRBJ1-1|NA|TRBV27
TGTGCCAGCAGTTTAAATGCGAAAACTGAAGTTTTCTTT
CASSLNAKTEVFF
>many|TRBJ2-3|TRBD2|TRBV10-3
TGTGCCATCAATCCGACTAGCGGGGGGCTGGATACGCAGTATTTT
CAINPTSGGLDTQYF
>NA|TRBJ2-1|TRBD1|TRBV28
TGTGCCAGCACCGGGACAGGGGGTGGCAATGAGCAGTTCTTC
CASTGTGGGNEQFF
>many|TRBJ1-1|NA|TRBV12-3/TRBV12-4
TGTGCCAGCAGTCCCCGGAGGACTGAAGCTTTCTTT
CASSPRRTEAFF
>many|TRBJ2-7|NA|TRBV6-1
TGTGCCAGCGTAGTTGGAGTTGGGGCCTACGAGCAGTACTTC
CASVVGVGAYEQYF
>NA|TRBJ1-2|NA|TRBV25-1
TGTGCCAGCAGTGAGCCGGGGGACTATGGCTACACCTTC
CASSEPGDYGYTF
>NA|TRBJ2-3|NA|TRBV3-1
TGTGCCAGCAGACCCGGACCTTCCACAGATACGCAGTATTTT
CASRPGPSTDTQYF
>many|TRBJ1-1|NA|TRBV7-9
TGTGCCATCCATTCGGGGGGAATTCCTGAAGCTTTCTTT
CAIHSGGIPEAFF
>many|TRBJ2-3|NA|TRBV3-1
TGTGCCAGCAGCCAAGCTTTTAGATTCGGGGCCACAGATACGCAGTATTTT
CASSQAFRFGATDTQYF
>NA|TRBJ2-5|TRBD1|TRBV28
TGTGCCAGCAGTCGCCCCGGGACAGGGGGCAGTCGTCGGAAGACCCAGTACTTC
CASSRPGTGGSRRKTQYF
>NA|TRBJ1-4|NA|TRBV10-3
TGTGCCATCAGTAACGGACCGAGTAATGAAAAACTGTTTTTT
CAISNGPSNEKLFF
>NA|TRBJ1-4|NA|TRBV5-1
TGCGCCAGCAGAACAGACAGCTCCTATAATGAAAAACTGTTTTTT
CASRTDSSYNEKLFF
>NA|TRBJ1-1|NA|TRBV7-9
TGTGCCAGCAGCCCAACGCGGGGTCCTGACACTGAAGCTTTCTTT
CASSPTRGPDTEAFF
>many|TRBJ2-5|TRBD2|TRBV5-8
TGTGCCAGCAGCCGGCGGCGCGGGGGGAGTCAAGAGACCCAGTACTTC
CASSRRRGGSQETQYF
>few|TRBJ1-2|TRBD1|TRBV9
TGTGCCAGCAGCGACCAGACAGGGTTCCATGGCTACACCTTC
CASSDQTGFHGYTF
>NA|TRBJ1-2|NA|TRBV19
TGTGCCAGTCGGCTGACGGAGAACTATGGCTACACCTTC
CASRLTENYGYTF
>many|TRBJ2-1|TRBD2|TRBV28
TGTGCCAGCAGCCAAACTAGCGGCTCCTACAATGAGCAGTTCTTC
CASSQTSGSYNEQFF
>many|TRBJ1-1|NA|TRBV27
TGTGCCAGCCGGCGGGGCCGGGGGCCTATGAACACTGAAGCTTTCTTT
CASRRGRGPMNTEAFF
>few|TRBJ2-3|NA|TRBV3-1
TGTGCCAGCAACGGGCTAGCAGGAACAGATACGCAGTATTTT
CASNGLAGTDTQYF
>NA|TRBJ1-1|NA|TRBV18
TGTGCCAGCTCACCGCGGGGCAAAAAGGTGAACACTGAAGCTTTCTTT
CASSPRGKKVNTEAFF
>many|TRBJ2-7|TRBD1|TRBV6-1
TGTGCCAGCAGCGACGGACAGGGGGCATCTAGTGAGCAGTACTTC
CASSDGQGASSEQYF
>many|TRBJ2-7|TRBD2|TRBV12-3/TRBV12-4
TGTGCCACCGGGGGGGAGGACAACCTCCAAAATCAGGGCGAGCAGTACTTC
CATGGEDNLQNQGEQYF
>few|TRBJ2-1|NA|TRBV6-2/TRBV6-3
TGTGCCAGCAGTTCGCAGGTGGGGAGGAGGCGGCAGTTCTTC
CASSSQVGRRRQFF
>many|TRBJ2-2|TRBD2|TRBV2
TGTGCCAGCACCCCTGTGGGGGGGGGGATCGGGGAGCTGTTTTTT
CASTPVGGGIGELFF
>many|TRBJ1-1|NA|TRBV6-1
TGTGCCAGCAGTGAACGGAGGGCGGGAACTGAAGCTTTCTTT
CASSERRAGTEAFF
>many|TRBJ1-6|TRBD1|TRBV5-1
TGCGCCAGCAGCTTGACAGGGGCGCCACCCCTCCACTTT
CASSLTGAPPLHF
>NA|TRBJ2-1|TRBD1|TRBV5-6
TGTGCCAGCAGCTTGATGGGACAGGGGGCTCCGAATGAGCAGTTCTTC
CASSLMGQGAPNEQFF
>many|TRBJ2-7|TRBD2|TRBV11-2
TGTGCCAGCAGCGGGGGACTAGCGGACGAGCAGTACTTC
CASSGGLADEQYF
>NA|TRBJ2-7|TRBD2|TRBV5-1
TGCGCCAGCAGCTGGAGCAGGGGCGGGAGGGCCTTCAACGAGCAGTACTTC
CASSWSRGGRAFNEQYF
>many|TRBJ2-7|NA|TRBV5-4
TGTGCCAGCAGCTTGGCGGCTCAGTACGAGCAGTACTTC
CASSLAAQYEQYF
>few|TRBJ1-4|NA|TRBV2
TGTGCCAGCAGTGCCGGGTCCCGCAATGAAAAACTGTTTTTT
CASSAGSRNEKLFF